The 2 T cell receptor beta chains presented below share a single source sample, sequenced in a study of blood T cell repertoires in COVID-19. Data came from immunoSEQ multiplex PCR; TCRdb stores just in-frame clones and leaves some out. The sample holds about 220,000 clones; about nine tenths are singletons and the top ten take over 3%. The sequenced sample consisted of PBMCs or T cells enriched from blood (not recorded which). Receptor source: a woman aged 40-49 years with acute COVID-19.

This chain connects TRBV15 to TRBJ1-2; 9 nucleotides match TRBD1. Germline lookup yields CDR1 LNHNV and CDR2 YYDKDF (reference sequence). V lost 2 bases to trimming and J lost 2 bases; unmatched junction nucleotides: 3. The CDR3 extends over 15 amino acids. As DNA, the CDR3 is TGTGCCACCAGCAGACGACAGGGGGGAAACTATGGCTACACCTTC. It specifies CATSRRQGGNYGYTF.

The V call is TRBV29-1, the J call TRBJ1-2, with TRBD1 matching over 7 bases. The germline gives CDR1 SQVTM, CDR2 ANQGSEA. The CDR3 consists of 16 residues. The junction had 17 bases not matched to a gene; V was cut back by 6 bases and J by 4 bases. The CDR3 nucleotides read TGCAGCGTCCCCAGACAGGGCCAACACGGGAGCTATGGCTACACCTTC. Amino acid sequence: CSVPRQGQHGSYGYTF.